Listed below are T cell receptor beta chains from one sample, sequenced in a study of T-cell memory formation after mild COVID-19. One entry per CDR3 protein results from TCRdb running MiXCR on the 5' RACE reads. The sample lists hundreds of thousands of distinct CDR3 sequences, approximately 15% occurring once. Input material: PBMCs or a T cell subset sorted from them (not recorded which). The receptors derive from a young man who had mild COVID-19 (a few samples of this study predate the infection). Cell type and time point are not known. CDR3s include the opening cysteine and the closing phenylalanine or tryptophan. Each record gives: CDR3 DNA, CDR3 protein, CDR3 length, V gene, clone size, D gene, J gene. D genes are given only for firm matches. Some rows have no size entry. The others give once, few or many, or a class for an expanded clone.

TGTGCCAGCAGTGTTAGCGGGGGGCCCTACGAGCAGTACTTC CASSVSGGPYEQYF 14 TRBV6-5 few TRBD2 TRBJ2-7
TGTGCCAGCAGTGAGAGGTTCGCAGACACTGAAGCTTTCTTT CASSERFADTEAFF 14 TRBV25-1 - - TRBJ1-1
TGTGCCAGCAGCTTAGCGGTTTTCGGGGTTTATATGAACACTGAAGCTTTCTTT CASSLAVFGVYMNTEAFF 18 TRBV7-2 few - TRBJ1-1
TGTGCCAGCAAAGCCCGACTAGCGGGGGTCGATGAGCAGTTCTTC CASKARLAGVDEQFF 15 TRBV7-2 - TRBD2 TRBJ2-1
TGTGCCAGCAGCCCGGGACTAGCGGGGGGGCAGGTCCAGTACTTC CASSPGLAGGQVQYF 15 TRBV27 - TRBD2 TRBJ2-5
TGCGCCAGCAGCCAAGATTGGAGCGCAGGGGGGACTGAAGCTTTCTTT CASSQDWSAGGTEAFF 16 TRBV4-1 - TRBD1 TRBJ1-1
TGCGCCAGCAGCTTGACCGTCACGATGAACACTGAAGCTTTCTTT CASSLTVTMNTEAFF 15 TRBV5-1 many - TRBJ1-1
TGTGCCAGCAGGGAGGACCCCACCTACGAGCAGTACTTC CASREDPTYEQYF 13 TRBV27 few - TRBJ2-7
TGCAGCGTGGGGCCTGGGGCCAACGTCCTGACTTTC CSVGPGANVLTF 12 TRBV29-1 - - TRBJ2-6
TGTGCCAGCAGAGCACCGGGTACCCGCGCCAACGAGCAGTACTTC CASRAPGTRANEQYF 15 TRBV6-2/TRBV6-3 - - TRBJ2-7
TGCGCCAGCAGCCCGGTGGACGAGACTAATGAGCAGTTCTTC CASSPVDETNEQFF 14 TRBV5-1 many - TRBJ2-1
TGTGCCAGCAGTAGCGGGGGGCCAGATACGCAGTATTTT CASSSGGPDTQYF 13 TRBV9 few TRBD2 TRBJ2-3
TGTGCCAGCAGCTTTCGTCCAGCGGGGGGTTCAGATACGCAGTATTTT CASSFRPAGGSDTQYF 16 TRBV7-2 - TRBD2 TRBJ2-3
TGTGCCACCAGTGATCCCGGGACCCAAGAGACCCAGTACTTC CATSDPGTQETQYF 14 TRBV24-1 - - TRBJ2-5
TGTGCCAGCAGCTTAGGGGTCTACCAGAGGCAGTTCTTC CASSLGVYQRQFF 13 TRBV11-2 - - TRBJ2-1
TGTGCCAGCAGTGAGTTAACTAGCCCGTACAATGAGCAGTTCTTC CASSELTSPYNEQFF 15 TRBV2 many - TRBJ2-1
TGCAGTGCTAGAGATCTCTTGAAGGGCGTTAGCTCCTACAATGAGCAGTTCTTC CSARDLLKGVSSYNEQFF 18 TRBV20-1 many - TRBJ2-1
TGTGCCAGCAGCTTAGCCCCGGGACAGAACACAGATACGCAGTATTTT CASSLAPGQNTDTQYF 16 TRBV7-6 many TRBD1 TRBJ2-3
TGCGCCAGCAGCTATGGACACGAAGGGAACACTGAAGCTTTCTTT CASSYGHEGNTEAFF 15 TRBV5-1 many - TRBJ1-1
TGTGCCAGCAGCCCGCGACTAGCGGGGGATCGGACAGATACGCAGTATTTT CASSPRLAGDRTDTQYF 17 TRBV7-3 - TRBD2 TRBJ2-3
TGTGCCAGCAACCAGGGAGGACAGCCCCAGCATTTT CASNQGGQPQHF 12 TRBV27 few - TRBJ1-5
TGTGCCAGCAGCGTAGAACAGCGGGCAGATACGCAGTATTTT CASSVEQRADTQYF 14 TRBV9 - - TRBJ2-3
TGCGCCAGCAGCCCCCAGGGTAGTTCCTATGAGCAGTTCTTC CASSPQGSSYEQFF 14 TRBV4-1 few - TRBJ2-1